These 5 T cell receptor beta chains originate from one sample sequenced in a study of cytomegalovirus exposure and HLA in healthy donors. 60 Vbeta and 13 Jbeta primers were used in PCR. Data came from immunoSEQ multiplex PCR; TCRdb stores just in-frame clones and leaves some out. The sample table sets out tens of thousands of clones. Input material: PBMCs. The receptor source for this set is a young man in good health and CMV-seropositive.

The chain carries TRBV7-2 and TRBJ1-3, with D possibly TRBD1 on 6 matching bases. This CDR3 spans 17 amino acids. Germline CDR1 reads SGHTA; CDR2 reads FQGNSA. Deletions cut 2 bases from V and 0 bases from J, with 14 bases between. CDR3 region: CASSLSGQSSSGNTIYF. The CDR3 DNA is TGTGCCAGCAGCTTAAGCGGACAGTCGAGCTCTGGAAACACCATATATTTT.

The chain joins TRBV5-5 to TRBJ2-7; D not resolved. Germline CDR1 reads SGHKS; CDR2 reads YYEKEE (reference sequence). V dropped 4 bases and J dropped 2 bases, with 7 bases sitting between them. The CDR3 loop spans 12 amino acids. The CDR3 spells CASSTQAYEQYF. The CDR3 DNA is TGTGCCAGCAGCACCCAGGCCTACGAGCAGTACTTC.

The gene calls are TRBV28 and TRBJ2-7; D uncertain. V was pared by 7 bases and J by 2 bases, with 9 bases between. Per the germline V gene, CDR1 is MDHEN and CDR2 is SYDVKM. The CDR3 loop spans 12 amino acids. The CDR3 protein is CASNGQTYEQYF. The CDR3 DNA sequence: TGTGCCAGCAATGGTCAGACCTACGAGCAGTACTTC. The entire variable domain, with the rest obtained from reference TRBV28 and TRBJ2-7, is as follows: DVKVTQSSRYLVKRTGEKVFLECVQDMDHENMFWYRQDPGLGLRLIYFSYDVKMKEKGDIPEGYSVSREKKERFSLILESASTNQTSMYLCASNGQTYEQYFGPGTRLTVT.

The chain has TRBV11-2 and TRBJ1-2, with unresolved D. The CDR3 consists of 15 residues. Germline V gives CDR1 SGHAT, CDR2 FQNNGV. Trimming left V 5 bases short and J 6 bases short, with 19 bases between. The CDR3 sequence: CASSPPQVGEDGYTF. The CDR3 DNA is TGTGCCAGCAGCCCTCCCCAGGTCGGGGAGGATGGCTACACCTTC.

The chain couples TRBV18 to TRBJ1-5; possibly TRBD1 for D (6 bases). The CDR3 loop spans 15 amino acids. Trimming pared 3 bases from V and 2 bases from J, leaving 11 bases between. Germline CDR1 is KGHSH and CDR2 is LQKENI. The CDR3 sequence is CASSPSRGGNQPQHF. CDR3 DNA sequence: TGTGCCAGCTCACCTTCCAGGGGTGGCAATCAGCCCCAGCATTTT.